This T cell receptor (beta chain) was identified in a study of blood T cells in healthy people across ages. For every donor, a draw yielded ten milliliters of peripheral blood. Per sample, a minimum of 7 million PBMCs were isolated. Through a sample-barcoded 5' primer and a J-beta primer mix, a second PCR was run for roughly 7 to 12 cycles. TCRdb reprocessed the 5' RACE reads via MiXCR and lists one record per CDR3 protein. The data show about 800,000 distinct CDR3 sequences, 35% to 50% seen once. In germline, CDR1 is MNHEY, CDR2 SMNVEV (reference sequence). The CDR3 extends over 14 amino acids. The origin of this receptor is an elderly man in good health. The chain joins TRBV27 to TRBJ2-7; TRBD1 might be the D (6 bases). The better agreement between TRBJ2-5 and the DNA end casts doubt on the J call. Sequenced material: blood. This chain's CDR3 is CASSLSLGGETQYF. In DNA, the CDR3 is TGTGCCAGCAGTTTATCCCTAGGGGGAGAGACCCAGTACTTC.